This T cell receptor beta chain was identified in a study of T cell changes during pregnancy in multiple sclerosis. Germline CDR1 is MNHNS and CDR2 is SASEGT. The length of the CDR3 is 16 residues. Unmatched junction bases numbered 7, after V lost 1 base and J lost 5 bases. Repertoires were generated with immunoSEQ multiplex PCR, while TCRdb's copy carries only in-frame clones and drops some. The profile covers 35,000 to 45,000 clones, with about 91% appearing a single time and under 10% taken by the ten largest. The input for sequencing was CD8+ T cells from peripheral blood mononuclear cells, taken before pregnancy. The rearrangement joins TRBV6-1 to TRBJ1-3; 8 bases are shared with TRBD1. The clonotype comes from a female donor with multiple sclerosis, enrolled in a pregnancy study. CDR3 bases: TGTGCCAGCAGTGAAGGGACAGGGTTTCTAAGAAACACCATATATTTT. It codes for CASSEGTGFLRNTIYF.